These 16 T cell receptor beta chains were sequenced from one sample in a study of beta chain features in type 1 diabetes (dated by TCRdb to the late 2010s). Libraries came from the immunoSEQ multiplex PCR assay. The High Capacity cDNA Reverse Transcription Kit was used to reverse transcribe all of the isolated RNA, meaning that expressed TCRB transcripts were what got sequenced. TCRdb holds this immuneACCESS table with in-frame rearrangements only. Some clones are missing; in checked studies, unresolved V genes explain under half, and the rest has no known cause. This sample comprises a few hundred thousand clones, around 20% of them detected only once. Clones ranked in the top ten supply under 0.05% of the sample. Material: naive CD4+ T cells from blood. According to the study, the label for this sample's cell subset or site signals: true naive CD4+ T cells. The receptors come from a woman younger than 35 in good health.

The rearrangement joins TRBV6-5 to TRBJ1-2, with 10 nucleotides matching TRBD1. The germline V gene has CDR1 MNHEY and CDR2 SVGAGI. V lost 6 bases, J lost 7 bases, and 8 bases stayed unmatched. The length of the CDR3 is 14 residues. This CDR3 reads CASRPGQGVIGYTF. Here the CDR3 DNA reads TGTGCCAGCAGACCTGGACAGGGGGTAATTGGCTACACCTTC.

Only a few counts were recorded for this clone. The chain recombines TRBV30 with TRBJ1-5, with TRBD1 as a possible D gene (6 bases). The CDR3 is made up of 13 amino acids. V gave up 5 bases and J gave up 1 base, with 9 bases separating them. Germline CDR1 and CDR2: GTSNPN and SVGIG (reference sequence). CDR3 loop: CAWGQLSNQPQHF. The DNA of the CDR3 is TGTGCCTGGGGACAGTTGAGCAATCAGCCCCAGCATTTT.

This clone showed up just a few times. The chain is built from TRBV7-2 and TRBJ2-1, with TRBD2 matching 8 bases. Germline CDR1 reads SGHTA; CDR2 reads FQGNSA. This CDR3 contains 16 residues. V lost 2 bases, J lost 4 bases, and 7 bases stayed unmatched. CDR3 DNA sequence: TGTGCCAGCAGCTTAAGACGGGGGGGATATTACAATGAGCAGTTCTTC. This encodes CASSLRRGGYYNEQFF.

This clone was counted a few times. The chain recombines TRBV9 with TRBJ2-1, with 7 positions matching TRBD2. The CDR3 contains 14 residues. Losses at the gene ends were 6 bases for V and 6 bases for J; bases not matched to a gene: 9. CDR1 and CDR2 from the germline V gene are SGDLS and YYNGEE. The CDR3 bases are TGTGCCAGCAACCAGGGAGGGGCCTTCAATGAGCAGTTCTTC. Its translation: CASNQGGAFNEQFF.

Of note for this clone: The junction departs from the called germline gene at one end, perhaps through a read error. CDR3 amino acids: CSVVSANYGYTF. As DNA, the CDR3 is TGCAGCGTTGTGAGCGCTAACTACGGCTACACCTTC. This chain links TRBV29-1 with TRBJ1-2; D remains ambiguous. CDR3 size: 12 residues. In germline, CDR1 is SQVTM, CDR2 ANQGSEA.

Details on this clone: One end of the junction fails to match germline, which may point to a read error. The chain joins TRBV5-1 to TRBJ2-2, with a tentative D call TRBD1 (5 bases). This CDR3 spans 14 amino acids. CDR1 is SGHRS, CDR2 YFSETQ, per germline. The CDR3 bases are TGCGCCAGCACCTTGCAGGGAAGCACCGGGGAGCTGTTTTTT. Its translation: CASTLQGSTGELFF. The complete variable domain, with remaining parts taken from reference TRBV5-1 and TRBJ2-2, reads KAGVTQTPRYLIKTRGQQVTLSCSPISGHRSVSWYQQTPGQGLQFLFEYFSETQRNKGNFPGRFSGRQFSNSRSEMNVSTLELGDSALYLCASTLQGSTGELFFGEGSRLTVL.

This clone has only a few counts. This rearrangement joins TRBV18 to TRBJ2-1; D not certain. With 0 bases removed from V and 0 bases from J, the gap between germline ends came to 12 bases. Germline-derived CDR1 and CDR2 are KGHSH and LQKENI. This CDR3 is 17 amino acids long. The CDR3: CASSPPASPLSYNEQFF. CDR3 DNA sequence: TGTGCCAGCTCACCACCCGCTTCACCACTCTCCTACAATGAGCAGTTCTTC.

The rearrangement uses TRBV5-4 and TRBJ2-3; the D gene is possibly TRBD2 (6 bases). Trimming took off 3 bases at V and 0 bases at J, with 11 bases between the two ends. The CDR3 extends over 15 amino acids. From germline, CDR1 is SGHNT and CDR2 YYREEE (reference sequence). The CDR3 sequence: CASSSPGTSTDTQYF. The DNA of the CDR3 is TGTGCCAGCAGCTCCCCCGGGACTAGCACAGATACGCAGTATTTT.

The CDR3 sequence is CASSPRGGEGDTQYF. The CDR3 coding sequence is TGTGCCAGCAGCCCCCGGGGGGGGGAGGGAGATACGCAGTATTTT. V usage is TRBV5-4 and J usage is TRBJ2-3; 8 bases agree with TRBD2. Germline V gene lookup returns CDR1 SGHNT and CDR2 YYREEE (reference sequence). After removal of 4 bases from V and 5 bases from J, the junction contained 9 bases not matched to a gene. This CDR3 is 15 amino acids long.

The count of this clone is one. V and J are TRBV7-2 and TRBJ2-2; TRBD1 aligns across 8 bases. From germline, CDR1 is SGHTA and CDR2 FQGNSA. V shed 2 bases, J shed 1 base, and the junction held 3 bases outside the gene matches. CDR3 length: 16 amino acids. The chain's CDR3 is CASSLPGQGNTGELFF. Written as DNA, the CDR3 is TGTGCCAGCAGCTTACCTGGACAGGGGAACACCGGGGAGCTGTTTTTT.

The chain is built from TRBV7-9 and TRBJ2-2, with a weak D call TRBD2 (6 bases). The germline gives CDR1 SEHNR, CDR2 FQNEAQ (reference sequence). The CDR3 contains 13 residues. The V end was cut by 10 bases, the J end by 3 bases, with 12 bases between. This CDR3 reads CATYRRDTGELFF. CDR3 bases: TGTGCCACCTACCGGAGGGACACCGGGGAGCTGTTTTTT.

This rearrangement joins TRBV18 to TRBJ1-2, with 8 bases aligning to TRBD1. CDR1 and CDR2 from the germline V gene are KGHSH and LQKENI. The CDR3 covers 14 residues. V gave up 5 bases and J gave up 13 bases; unmatched junction bases: 15. CDR3 bases: TGTGCCAGCTCAAACCTACCGGGACAGGAAGTCCTCACCTTC. Translating it yields CASSNLPGQEVLTF.

The rearrangement uses TRBV2 and TRBJ2-7, with 8 bases lining up with TRBD1. With V trimmed by 2 bases and J by 6 bases, 9 bases remained unmatched. Germline CDR1 and CDR2: SNHLY and FYNNEI. The CDR3 is 15 residues long. The CDR3 spells CASSELGGTGSEQYF. The DNA of the CDR3 is TGTGCCAGCAGTGAATTAGGCGGGACAGGCTCCGAGCAGTACTTC.

The chain is built from TRBV6-5 and TRBJ1-2; 8 bases are shared with TRBD1. The CDR3 contains 13 residues. Trimming removed 6 bases from V and 3 bases from J; junction bases left unmatched: 3. Germline-derived CDR1 and CDR2 are MNHEY and SVGAGI. CDR3 protein: CASSPTGDYGYTF. As DNA, the CDR3 is TGTGCCAGCAGCCCGACAGGGGACTATGGCTACACCTTC.

The chain uses TRBV21-1 and TRBJ2-2; the D call of TRBD1 is as the table states it, not checked on the DNA. TRBV21-1 is reported as a pseudogene. The CDR3 consists of 15 residues. The CDR3 sequence: CASSNRDRETGELFF. The DNA of the CDR3 is TGTGCCAGCAGCAACCGGGACAGAGAGACCGGGGAGCTGTTTTTT.

This clone has more than one count but fewer than ten. V usage is TRBV18 and J usage is TRBJ1-5; a weak D match, TRBD1 (6 bases). The CDR3 runs to 17 residues. Germline CDR1 is KGHSH and CDR2 is LQKENI. Trimming stripped 3 bases from V and 2 bases from J, with 17 bases between. In DNA, the CDR3 is TGTGCCAGCTCACCTTCTACTTTTTCAGGGGGCAATCAGCCCCAGCATTTT. The encoded protein is CASSPSTFSGGNQPQHF.